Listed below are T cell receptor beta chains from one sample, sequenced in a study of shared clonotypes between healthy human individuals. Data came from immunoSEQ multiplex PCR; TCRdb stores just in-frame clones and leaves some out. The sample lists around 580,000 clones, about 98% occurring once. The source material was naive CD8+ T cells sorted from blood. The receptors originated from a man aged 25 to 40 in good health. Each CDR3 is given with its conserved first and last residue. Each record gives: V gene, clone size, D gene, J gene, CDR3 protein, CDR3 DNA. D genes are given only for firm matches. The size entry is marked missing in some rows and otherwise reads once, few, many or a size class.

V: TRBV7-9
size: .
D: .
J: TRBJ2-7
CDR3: CASSSQGAYEQYF
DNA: TGTGCCAGCAGTTCTCAAGGAGCCTACGAGCAGTACTTC

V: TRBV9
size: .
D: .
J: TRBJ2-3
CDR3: CASSSWLAGTDTQYF
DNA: TGTGCCAGCAGCTCGTGGTTAGCCGGCACAGATACGCAGTATTTT

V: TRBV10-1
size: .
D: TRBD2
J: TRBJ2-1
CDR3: CASSDGGRGNEQFF
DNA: TGCGCCAGCAGTGACGGCGGGAGGGGAAATGAGCAGTTCTTC

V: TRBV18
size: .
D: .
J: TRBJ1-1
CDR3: CASSPPRGRRNTEAFF
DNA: TGTGCCAGCTCACCCCCCAGAGGCAGGAGGAACACTGAAGCTTTCTTT

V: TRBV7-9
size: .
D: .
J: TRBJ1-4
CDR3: CASSSTRLGPTNEKLFF
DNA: TGTGCCAGCAGTTCGACTCGTTTGGGACCAACTAATGAAAAACTGTTTTTT

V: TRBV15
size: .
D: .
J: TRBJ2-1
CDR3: CATSRSGTYNEQFF
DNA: TGTGCCACCAGCAGATCTGGGACTTACAATGAGCAGTTCTTC

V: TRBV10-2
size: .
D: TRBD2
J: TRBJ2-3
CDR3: CASFGGRKDTQYF
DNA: TGCGCCAGCTTCGGCGGGAGGAAGGATACGCAGTATTTT

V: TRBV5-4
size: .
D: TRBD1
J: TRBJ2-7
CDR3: CASSLDRAGNEQYF
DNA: TGTGCCAGCAGCCTGGACAGGGCCGGGAACGAGCAGTACTTC

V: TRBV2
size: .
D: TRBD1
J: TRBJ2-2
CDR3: CASSVSMLGQGNTGELFF
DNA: TGTGCCAGCAGTGTTTCTATGTTGGGACAGGGGAACACCGGGGAGCTGTTTTTT

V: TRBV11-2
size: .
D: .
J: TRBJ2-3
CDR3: CASSLGDFSDTQYF
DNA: TGTGCCAGCAGCTTAGGGGACTTTTCAGATACGCAGTATTTT

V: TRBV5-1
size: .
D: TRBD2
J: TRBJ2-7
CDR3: CASSLGLGAGTEQYF
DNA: TGCGCCAGCAGCTTAGGTCTCGGAGCGGGAACCGAGCAGTACTTC

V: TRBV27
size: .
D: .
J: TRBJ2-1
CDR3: CASSLLEAGNNEQFF
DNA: TGTGCCAGCAGTCTACTGGAGGCAGGGAACAATGAGCAGTTCTTC

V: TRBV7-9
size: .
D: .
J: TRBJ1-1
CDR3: CASSFEGGEAFF
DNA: TGTGCCAGCAGCTTCGAGGGCGGTGAAGCTTTCTTT

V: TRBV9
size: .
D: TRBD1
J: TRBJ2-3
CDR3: CASSPTGGGTDTQYF
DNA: TGTGCCAGCAGCCCGACAGGGGGAGGCACAGATACGCAGTATTTT

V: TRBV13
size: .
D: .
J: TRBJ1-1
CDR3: CASSSTSRDTVLAFF
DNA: TGTGCCAGCAGCTCAACATCCCGGGACACGGTGTTGGCTTTCTTT

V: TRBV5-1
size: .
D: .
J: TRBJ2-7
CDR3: CASSLGVGINYEQYF
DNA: TGCGCCAGCAGCTTGGGTGTAGGGATCAACTACGAGCAGTACTTC

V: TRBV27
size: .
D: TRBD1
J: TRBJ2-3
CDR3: CASSLAGQDTDTQYF
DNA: TGTGCCAGCAGTTTAGCGGGACAGGACACAGATACGCAGTATTTT

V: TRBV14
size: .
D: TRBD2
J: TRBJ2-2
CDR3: CASRGRLAGGSTGELFF
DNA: TGTGCCAGCAGAGGAAGACTAGCGGGAGGATCCACCGGGGAGCTGTTTTTT

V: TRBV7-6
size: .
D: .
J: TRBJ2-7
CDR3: CASSLEGPGTRASYEQYF
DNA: TGTGCCAGCAGCTTAGAAGGGCCCGGGACAAGGGCCTCCTACGAGCAGTACTTC

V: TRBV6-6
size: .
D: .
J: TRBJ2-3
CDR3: CASTLQGDTQYF
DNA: TGTGCCAGCACCCTCCAAGGGGATACGCAGTATTTT

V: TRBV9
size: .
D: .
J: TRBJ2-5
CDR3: CASSVDGLQETQYF
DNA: TGTGCCAGCAGCGTAGACGGCCTCCAAGAGACCCAGTACTTC

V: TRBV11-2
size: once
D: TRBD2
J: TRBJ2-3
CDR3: CANSGSSGESRYTQYF
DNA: TGTGCCAACAGCGGATCTAGCGGGGAAAGCAGGTATACGCAGTATTTT

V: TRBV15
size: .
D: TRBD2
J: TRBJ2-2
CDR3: CATSRDPWGTSGKEGELFF
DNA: TGTGCCACCAGCAGAGATCCGTGGGGGACTAGCGGGAAGGAAGGGGAGCTGTTTTTT

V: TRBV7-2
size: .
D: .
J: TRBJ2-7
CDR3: CASTRENAYEQYF
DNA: TGTGCCAGCACCCGGGAAAACGCTTACGAGCAGTACTTC

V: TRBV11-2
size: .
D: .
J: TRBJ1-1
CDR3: CASSQPRATSNTEAFF
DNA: TGTGCCAGCAGCCAGCCCCGAGCCACATCGAACACTGAAGCTTTCTTT

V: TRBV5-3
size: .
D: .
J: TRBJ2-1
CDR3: CARSLESPIEQFF
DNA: TGTGCCAGAAGCTTGGAGTCCCCAATTGAGCAGTTCTTC

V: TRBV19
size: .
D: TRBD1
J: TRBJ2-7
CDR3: CASSPWDREYEQYF
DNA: TGTGCCAGTAGTCCATGGGACAGGGAATACGAGCAGTACTTC

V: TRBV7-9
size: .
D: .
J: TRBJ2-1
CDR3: CASSLRGGKKTNEQFF
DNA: TGTGCCAGCAGCCTCAGAGGCGGGAAGAAAACCAATGAGCAGTTCTTC

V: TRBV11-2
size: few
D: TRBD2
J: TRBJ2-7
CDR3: CASSLTSSGMGEQYF
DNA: TGTGCCAGCAGCTTGACCTCTAGCGGGATGGGCGAGCAGTACTTC

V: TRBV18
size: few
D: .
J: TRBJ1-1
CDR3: CASSPRSDLNTEAFF
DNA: TGTGCCAGCTCACCACGTTCAGATCTGAACACTGAAGCTTTCTTT

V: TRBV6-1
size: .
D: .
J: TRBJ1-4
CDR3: CASSGLTTNEKLFF
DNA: TGTGCCAGCAGTGGACTGACAACTAATGAAAAACTGTTTTTT

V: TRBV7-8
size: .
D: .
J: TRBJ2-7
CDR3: CASIRGSPKFDEQYF
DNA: TGTGCCAGTATCAGGGGCTCCCCGAAATTTGACGAGCAGTACTTC

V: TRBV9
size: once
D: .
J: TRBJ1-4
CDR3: CASSGTGTTNEKLFF
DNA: TGTGCCAGCAGTGGCACGGGAACGACTAATGAAAAACTGTTTTTT

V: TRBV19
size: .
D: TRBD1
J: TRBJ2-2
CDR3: CASSIGSRDRGPTGELFF
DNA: TGTGCCAGTAGTATAGGCAGCCGTGACAGGGGGCCCACCGGGGAGCTGTTTTTT

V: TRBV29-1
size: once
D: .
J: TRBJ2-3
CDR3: CSVEDLGVDTQYF
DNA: TGCAGCGTTGAAGATCTAGGTGTAGATACGCAGTATTTT

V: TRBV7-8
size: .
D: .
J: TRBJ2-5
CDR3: CASSWYQETQYF
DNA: TGTGCCAGCAGCTGGTACCAAGAGACCCAGTACTTC

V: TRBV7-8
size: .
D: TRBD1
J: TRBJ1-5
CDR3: CASSLGRPGQGNQPQHF
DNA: TGTGCCAGCAGCTTAGGTCGACCGGGACAGGGTAATCAGCCCCAGCATTTT

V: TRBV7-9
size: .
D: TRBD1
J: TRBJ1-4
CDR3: CASSSHSDRGGEKLFF
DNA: TGTGCCAGCAGTTCACATTCGGACAGGGGTGGTGAAAAACTGTTTTTT

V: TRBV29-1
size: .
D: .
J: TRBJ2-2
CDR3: CSASSANTGELFF
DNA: TGCAGCGCTAGTAGCGCGAACACCGGGGAGCTGTTTTTT

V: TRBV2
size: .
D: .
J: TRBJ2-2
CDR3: CASSESSVGARKTGELFF
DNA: TGTGCCAGCAGTGAATCATCAGTGGGGGCGCGGAAAACCGGGGAGCTGTTTTTT

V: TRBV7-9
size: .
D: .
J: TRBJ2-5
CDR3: CAITPRAVQETQYF
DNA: TGTGCCATTACACCCCGGGCAGTCCAAGAGACCCAGTACTTC

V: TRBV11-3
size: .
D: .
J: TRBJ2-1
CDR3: CASSSELGEQFF
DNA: TGTGCCAGCAGCTCCGAACTAGGTGAGCAGTTCTTC

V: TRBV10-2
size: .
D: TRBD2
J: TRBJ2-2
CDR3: CASSESSSGRVGELFF
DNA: TGCGCCAGCAGTGAGTCGAGTAGCGGGAGAGTCGGGGAGCTGTTTTTT

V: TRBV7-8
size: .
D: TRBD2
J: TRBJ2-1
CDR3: CASSSRLALHEQFF
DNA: TGTGCCAGCAGCTCGAGACTAGCCCTCCATGAGCAGTTCTTC

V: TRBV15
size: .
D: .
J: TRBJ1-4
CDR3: CATRMNQRGKLFF
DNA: TGTGCCACCAGAATGAACCAGAGGGGAAAACTGTTTTTT

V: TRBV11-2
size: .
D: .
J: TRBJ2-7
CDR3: CASSLEAESSYEQYF
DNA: TGTGCCAGCAGCTTAGAAGCGGAGAGCTCCTACGAGCAGTACTTC

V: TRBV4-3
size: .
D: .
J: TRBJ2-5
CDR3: CASSQALRLQETQYF
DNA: TGCGCCAGCAGCCAAGCACTACGACTACAAGAGACCCAGTACTTC

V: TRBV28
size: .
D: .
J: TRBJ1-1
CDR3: CASRSNTEAFF
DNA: TGTGCCAGCAGGTCGAACACTGAAGCTTTCTTT

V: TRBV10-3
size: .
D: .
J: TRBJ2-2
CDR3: CAISDRGAADTGELFF
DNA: TGTGCCATCAGTGACAGGGGGGCTGCGGACACCGGGGAGCTGTTTTTT

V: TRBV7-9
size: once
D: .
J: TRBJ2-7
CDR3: CASSLVGTEQYF
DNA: TGTGCCAGCAGCTTAGTCGGAACCGAGCAGTACTTC

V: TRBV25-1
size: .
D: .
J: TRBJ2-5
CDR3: CASSDWGLSETQYF
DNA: TGTGCCAGCAGTGATTGGGGCCTTAGCGAGACCCAGTACTTC

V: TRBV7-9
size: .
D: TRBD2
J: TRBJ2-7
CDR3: CASSLASGRSSEQYF
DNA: TGTGCCAGCAGCTTAGCTAGCGGGAGATCAAGCGAGCAGTACTTC

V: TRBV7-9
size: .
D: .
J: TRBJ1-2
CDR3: CASSTDSNSANYGYTF
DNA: TGTGCCAGCAGCACAGATTCAAATAGTGCTAACTATGGCTACACCTTC

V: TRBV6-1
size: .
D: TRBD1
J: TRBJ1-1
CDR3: CASSENDRVWTEAFF
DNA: TGTGCCAGCAGTGAAAATGACAGGGTGTGGACTGAAGCTTTCTTT

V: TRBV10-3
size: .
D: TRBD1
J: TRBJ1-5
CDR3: CAISGDSYSNQPQHF
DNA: TGTGCCATCAGTGGGGACAGCTATAGCAATCAGCCCCAGCATTTT

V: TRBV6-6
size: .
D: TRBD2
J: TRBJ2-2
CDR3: CASSYSLGGTGELFF
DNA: TGTGCCAGCAGTTACAGCTTGGGGGGGACCGGGGAGCTGTTTTTT

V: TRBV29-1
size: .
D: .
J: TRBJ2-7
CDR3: CSVEISSYEQYF
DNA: TGCAGCGTTGAAATCTCCTCCTACGAGCAGTACTTC

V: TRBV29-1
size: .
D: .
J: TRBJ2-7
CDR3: CSVEDRGVGGVIRPYEQYF
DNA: TGCAGCGTTGAAGATAGAGGGGTCGGGGGAGTGATCCGTCCCTACGAGCAGTACTTC

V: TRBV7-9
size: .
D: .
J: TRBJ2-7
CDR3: CASSSSPAYEQYF
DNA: TGTGCCAGCAGCTCATCCCCTGCCTACGAGCAGTACTTC

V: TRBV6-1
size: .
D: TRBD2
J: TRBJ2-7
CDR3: CASSDASGRASVHEQYF
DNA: TGTGCCAGCAGTGACGCTAGCGGGAGGGCCTCGGTGCACGAGCAGTACTTC